This note documents a single TCR beta chain sequence. This CDR3 region has 16 residues. V lost 6 bases, J lost 2 bases, and 16 bases lay in between. CDR1 and CDR2 from the germline V gene are ENHRY and SYGVKD. With a J-beta primer mix and a sample-barcoded 5' primer, a second PCR ran about 7 to 12 cycles. From each sample, at least 2.5 million paired-end reads containing CDR3 were obtained. MiXCR was run by TCRdb on the 5' RACE reads, yielding one entry per CDR3 protein. This table has around 1,000,000 distinct CDR3 sequences, approximately 26% appearing once. This specimen comes from a study of blood T cells in healthy people across ages. This sample was also put to use in a study of T cells of mothers and their children.

This chain connects TRBV10-3 to TRBJ1-4, with D possibly TRBD1 on 5 matching bases. Input material: blood. The receptor was isolated from a girl between 2 and 10 years old in good health. Here the CDR3 DNA reads TGTGCCATCAGCGCTGGAGACAGAACGACTAATGAAAAACTGTTTTTT. Amino acids: CAISAGDRTTNEKLFF.